This T cell receptor (beta chain) was recorded in a study of blood T cell repertoires in COVID-19. Study-wide background: Donors in the United States, Italy and Spain gave samples during acute or convalescent COVID-19. In each case, the material was cDNA or gDNA derived from T cells, B-cell-depleted T cells, or PBMCs.

In the authors' methods: Amplification from reference gene primers served as the basis for estimated nucleated cell counts. Measured with immunoSEQ multiplex PCR; TCRdb has only the in-frame clones, and not every one. The V and J calls and clone size were taken over from that table, and D and trimming were inferred from the DNA. The data show roughly 200,000 clones, less than 90% seen once. Germline loops: CDR1 LNHDA, CDR2 SQIVND (reference sequence). The CDR3 is 15 amino acids. With 9 bases removed from V and 4 bases from J, the gap between germline ends came to 18 bases. Cohort assignment relied on participant-reported clinical history.

The receptor was derived from a woman in her twenties or thirties who had been exposed to COVID-19. The sample consisted of PBMCs or T cells enriched from blood (not recorded which). This chain uses TRBV19 with TRBJ1-4, with D perhaps matching TRBD1 (6 bases). The chain's CDR3 is CASALEQGGNEKLFF. CDR3 nucleotides: TGTGCCAGCGCATTAGAACAGGGTGGTAATGAAAAACTGTTTTTT.